This entry describes one T cell receptor (beta chain). The specificity of this receptor is unknown. Base qualities are not recorded, but no much larger clone differs from it by a single base. Clipping removes 3 bases from V and 0 bases from J, with 3 as the unmatched junction base count. CDR1 and CDR2, looked up from the germline V gene, are SGHRS and YFSETQ. The CDR3 numbers 16 residues from cysteine through phenylalanine. The retained sequence is limited to the CDR3, 48 bases, with the frame set at the first base. This record comes from a study of a mutant IDH1 vaccine in newly diagnosed glioma (dated by TCRdb to the early 2020s). At the level of the whole study: Patients received eight vaccinations in weeks 1, 3, 5, 7, 11, 15, 19 and 23, corresponding to visits V03 through V10. Vaccination began 4-6 weeks after radiotherapy alone, or alongside temozolomide cycles in the chemotherapy-containing groups. Of the approximately 29 treated patients, about 62% were male and approximately 40% were female, and a mean age of 40.4 years was recorded. Prior to enrollment, patients had been given standard therapy consisting of radiotherapy alone, temozolomide alone, or radiochemotherapy with temozolomide, with the combination given to most patients. Peripheral blood was drawn at six visits: V03 (baseline), V05, V07, V10, V12 and V13. For exploratory analyses, 25 to 30 treated patients had longitudinal TCRB deep sequencing done wherever samples were available. Study-level results and caveats: Pseudoprogression seemed to be unrelated to changes in the top peripheral T cell clonotypes found by TCRB sequencing. According to the authors, sample limitations meant that analyses of patient blood samples could not be reproduced. Vaccine-induced immune responses across multiple MHC alleles were detected in 85% to 95% of patients. PBMC samples for TCRB deep sequencing were selected based on availability.

Library prep was done by the immunoSEQ multiplex PCR assay. Following the manufacturer's protocol, the hsTCRB Kit was used to amplify rearranged TCR beta chain sequences. Sequencing of TCRB libraries was carried out on an Illumina MiSeq. Per the source publication's procedure: The proprietary platform of the kit vendor was used for demultiplexing, trimming and gene mapping. This immuneACCESS table, as held by TCRdb, lists in-frame sequences with V and J called but not all clones. Of the missing ones, under half trace to an unresolved V gene in checked studies; the others have no known cause. D and trimming were read from the DNA, whereas the V and J calls and clone size are those reported in that table. The sample yields some 30,000 clones; roughly 78% were counted once. The ten most abundant clones make up around 24% of the sample. The time point label on this specimen signifies: week 11, during vaccination. A 20-mer mutant IDH1 peptide at 300 micrograms in Montanide made up each vaccine dose, which was injected subcutaneously together with topical imiquimod. All donors had newly diagnosed IDH1-mutant astrocytomas of WHO grade 3 or 4 that showed loss of nuclear ATRX. The samples were drawn from NOA16, a multicentre, single-arm, open-label phase I trial in Germany that tested a mutant IDH1 peptide vaccine in humans for the first time. Genomic DNA for TCRB sequencing was isolated from EDTA blood with the DNeasy Blood and Tissue Kit.

The chain links TRBV5-1 with TRBJ2-2, with 9 junctional bases fitting TRBD1. The material sequenced was PBMCs, taken from a glioma patient whose treatment included an IDH1 peptide vaccine. The source of this sequence is a man aged 25-45 years with glioma. The CDR3: CASSWGDRANTGELFF. The DNA reads TGCGCCAGCAGCTGGGGGGACAGGGCGAACACCGGGGAGCTGTTTTTT. This CDR3, with the reference TRBV5-1 and TRBJ2-2 proteins standing in past its ends, gives the full variable domain KAGVTQTPRYLIKTRGQQVTLSCSPISGHRSVSWYQQTPGQGLQFLFEYFSETQRNKGNFPGRFSGRQFSNSRSEMNVSTLELGDSALYLCASSWGDRANTGELFFGEGSRLTVL.